The TCR beta chain described here comes from a study of T-cell reconstitution after alpha-beta-depleted transplantation in children. Regarding the study as a whole: At one year after transplant, newly produced T cells mostly accounted for T-cell counts and diversity. Surviving recipient T cells and intrathymic progenitors accounted for some patients' high TCRbeta diversity at day 60. The origin of alpha-beta T cells about two months after transplant was reportedly several hundred expanded graft clones.

There are many counts of this clonotype. Its target is unknown. The V gene end was trimmed by 5 bases and the J gene end by 6 bases; junction bases not matched to a gene: 10. CDR1 and CDR2 from the germline V gene are SEHNR and FQNEAQ (reference sequence). This CDR3 contains 15 residues. TCRbeta library construction was performed incorporating unique molecular identifiers. TCRdb re-derived calls from the PCR reads in MiXCR, one entry per CDR3 protein. Seen here are some 8,200 distinct CDR3 sequences, approximately 12% observed once, and the top ten hold under 55%. The chain combines TRBV7-9 with TRBJ1-1; 9 nucleotides align to TRBD1. The sequence was obtained from a patient under 10 years old who had a stem cell transplant for inherited bone marrow failure, so the T cells may come from the graft donor. Sample: PBMCs, mostly from graft donor cells, taken 60 days after TCRalphabeta/CD19-depleted stem cell transplant. In nucleotides, the CDR3 is TGTGCCAGCAGCCTACAGGGACAGGGTTCGGCTGAAGCTTTCTTT. This sequence encodes CASSLQGQGSAEAFF.